The 2 T cell receptor beta chains presented below share a single source sample, sequenced in a study of shared clonotypes between healthy human individuals. Naive CD8 cells lacked CD45RO, underwent positive selection for CCR7 and left out terminally differentiated effector memory CD45RA+ cells. This table comes from immunoSEQ multiplex PCR, and its TCRdb copy is limited to in-frame clones, with some not included. The data contain about 2 million clones, about 95% of them singletons. Sequences were obtained from naive CD8+ T cells sorted from blood. The receptor set was obtained from a man aged 18 to 35 in good health.

This rearrangement joins TRBV7-6 to TRBJ2-7, with a possible D match to TRBD2 (5 bases). The CDR3 is 13 residues long. The germline gives CDR1 SGHVS, CDR2 FNYEAQ. V was shortened by 5 bases and J by 4 bases, with 12 bases between the two germline ends. This CDR3 is CASSPHAGYEQYF. Here the CDR3 DNA reads TGTGCCAGCAGCCCTCACGCGGGTTACGAGCAGTACTTC.

V is TRBV28 and J is TRBJ2-6; TRBD2 agrees at 9 bases. This CDR3 is 20 amino acids long. Germline V gene sequence: CDR1 MDHEN, CDR2 SYDVKM. Trimming removed 6 bases from V and 2 bases from J; junction bases left unmatched: 17. CDR3 amino acids: CASSPLASGVSAPGANVLTF. The CDR3 DNA reads as TGTGCCAGCAGCCCCCTGGCTAGCGGGGTGAGTGCCCCTGGGGCCAACGTCCTGACTTTC.